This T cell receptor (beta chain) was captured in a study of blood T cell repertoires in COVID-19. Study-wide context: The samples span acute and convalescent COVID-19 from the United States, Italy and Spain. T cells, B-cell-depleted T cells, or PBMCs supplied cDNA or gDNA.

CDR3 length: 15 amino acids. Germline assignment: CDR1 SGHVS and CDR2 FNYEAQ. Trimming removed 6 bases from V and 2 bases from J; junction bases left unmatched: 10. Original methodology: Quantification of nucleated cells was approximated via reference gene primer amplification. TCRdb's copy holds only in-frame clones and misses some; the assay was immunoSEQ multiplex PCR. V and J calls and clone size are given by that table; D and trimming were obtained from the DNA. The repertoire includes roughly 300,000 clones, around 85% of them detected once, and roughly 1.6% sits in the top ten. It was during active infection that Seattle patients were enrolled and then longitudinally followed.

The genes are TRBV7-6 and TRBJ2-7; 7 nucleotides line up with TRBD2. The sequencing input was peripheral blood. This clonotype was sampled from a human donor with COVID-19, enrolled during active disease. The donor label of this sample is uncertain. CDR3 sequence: CASSQAGGRAYEQYF. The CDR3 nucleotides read TGTGCCAGCAGTCAGGCCGGGGGGAGAGCCTACGAGCAGTACTTC.